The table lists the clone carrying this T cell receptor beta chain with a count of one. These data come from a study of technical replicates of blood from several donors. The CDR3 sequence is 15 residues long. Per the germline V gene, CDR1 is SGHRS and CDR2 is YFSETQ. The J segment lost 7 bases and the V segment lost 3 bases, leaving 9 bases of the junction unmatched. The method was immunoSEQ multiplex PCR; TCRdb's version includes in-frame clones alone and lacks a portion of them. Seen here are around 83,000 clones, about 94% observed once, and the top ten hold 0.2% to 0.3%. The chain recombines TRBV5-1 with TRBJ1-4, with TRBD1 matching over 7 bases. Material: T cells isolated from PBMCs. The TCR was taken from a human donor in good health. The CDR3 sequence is CASSSRQGIGEKLFF. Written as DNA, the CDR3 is TGCGCCAGCAGCTCCAGACAGGGAATCGGTGAAAAACTGTTTTTT.